This TCR beta chain was recovered during a study of T cells in narcolepsy. The repertoire was sequenced with immunoSEQ multiplex PCR; TCRdb's copy has only in-frame clones and lacks some. The sample contains tens of thousands of clones, approximately 84% of which appear only once. This clone was detected only a few times. The TCR originated in a human donor with narcolepsy. Sequencing was performed on CD45RA- memory CD4+ T cells from PBMCs.

The CDR3 protein is CASSPQGSGNTEAFF. The CDR3 DNA reads as TGTGCCAGCAGCCCGCAAGGAAGTGGGAACACTGAAGCTTTCTTT. The chain carries TRBV7-9 and TRBJ1-1; D is undetermined. Trimming left V 5 bases short and J 1 base short, with 14 bases between. CDR3 length equals 15 residues. CDR1 SEHNR and CDR2 FQNEAQ come from the germline V gene (reference sequence).